This is a list of T cell receptor beta chains from one sample in a study of T cells after yellow fever vaccination. TCRdb used MiXCR to reprocess the 5' RACE reads, holding one entry per CDR3 protein. The sample lists hundreds of thousands of distinct CDR3 sequences, 8.5% to 10% occurring once. Specimen: CD4+ T cells sorted from PBMCs, collected 5 days after the yellow fever booster vaccination. The receptors derive from a young man who received the YFV17D yellow fever vaccine. CDR3s include the opening cysteine and the closing phenylalanine or tryptophan. The D gene is left open where the match is weak. Clone size is given for some rows only: seen once, a few or many times, or a class if the clone is expanded.

j_gene | abundance | v_gene | len | d_gene | CDR3nt | CDR3aa
TRBJ2-3 | few | TRBV7-2 | 14 | - | TGTGCCAGCAGCTTATCTGGCCAACTGGATACGCAGTATTTT | CASSLSGQLDTQYF
TRBJ1-1 | - | TRBV4-3 | 18 | TRBD1 | TGCGCCAGCAGCCACAGACAGGGTACCGTAATAGGGGTTGCAGAAGCTTTCTTT | CASSHRQGTVIGVAEAFF
TRBJ2-7 | few | TRBV7-2 | 14 | TRBD2 | TGTGCCAGCAGCTTAGTAGGGACTAGCGCGGAGCAGTACTTC | CASSLVGTSAEQYF
TRBJ2-3 | few | TRBV20-1 | 15 | TRBD1 | TGCAGTGCTCCCCCCGGGACAGGGAATAGAGATACGCAGTATTTT | CSAPPGTGNRDTQYF
TRBJ2-3 | few | TRBV5-1 | 15 | TRBD2 | TGCGCCAGCAGCTCTAGCGGGGACGGCACAGATACGCAGTATTTT | CASSSSGDGTDTQYF
TRBJ2-7 | - | TRBV6-5 | 17 | - | TGTGCCAGCAGTTGGACTGGACCCTCGGGGAGTAGGTACGAGCAGTACTTC | CASSWTGPSGSRYEQYF
TRBJ1-3 | - | TRBV10-3 | 14 | - | TGTGCCATCAAACAGTTCCAAGGGGGAAACACCATATATTTT | CAIKQFQGGNTIYF
TRBJ1-5 | - | TRBV6-5 | 16 | - | TGTGCCAGCAGACGGGGGGGTGTGTCCGGCAATCAGCCCCAGCATTTT | CASRRGGVSGNQPQHF
TRBJ2-5 | - | TRBV6-5 | 15 | - | TGTGCCAGCAGTTACTTCGGGGGGCAGGAAGAGACCCAGTACTTC | CASSYFGGQEETQYF
TRBJ1-6 | - | TRBV6-2/TRBV6-3 | 15 | - | TGTGCCAGCAGTTACTCGGGGGTCTCGAATTCACCCCTCCACTTT | CASSYSGVSNSPLHF
TRBJ2-7 | many | TRBV7-9 | 13 | - | TGTGCCAGCAGCTTAAGTACCTACTACGAGCAGTACTTC | CASSLSTYYEQYF
TRBJ1-2 | few | TRBV4-3 | 16 | TRBD1 | TGCGCCAGCAGCCAAGAGGGTTGGGACAGAGACTATGGCTACACCTTC | CASSQEGWDRDYGYTF
TRBJ2-7 | - | TRBV19 | 14 | - | TGTGCCAGTAGTACTCGAGGGTACTCCTACGAGCAGTACTTC | CASSTRGYSYEQYF
TRBJ1-1 | - | TRBV7-2 | 15 | - | TGTGCCAGCAGCTTAGAGGGCAGGGGATACACTGAAGCTTTCTTT | CASSLEGRGYTEAFF
TRBJ2-4 | few | TRBV20-1 | 17 | - | TGCAGTGCCAGGGGTAGGCGGTTCGGACAGTCCAAAAACATTCAGTACTTC | CSARGRRFGQSKNIQYF
TRBJ2-2 | many | TRBV20-1 | 15 | - | TGCAGTGCTAGAGATCCCAGGGGGGAAACCGGGGAGCTGTTTTTT | CSARDPRGETGELFF
TRBJ1-2 | - | TRBV20-1 | 14 | - | TGCAGTGCTAGGAAGGAGGACCGTAACTATGGCTACACCTTC | CSARKEDRNYGYTF
TRBJ2-1 | few | TRBV7-9 | 13 | - | TGTGCCAGCAGCTTAGCTAGGGTCAATGAGCAGTTCTTC | CASSLARVNEQFF
TRBJ1-1 | - | TRBV20-1 | 13 | - | TGCAGTGCTCAGGATTTATTGAACACTGAAGCTTTCTTT | CSAQDLLNTEAFF
TRBJ1-6 | - | TRBV20-1 | 15 | TRBD1 | TGCAGTGCTAGGACCCTGGGACAGGCCGGGACGCCCCTCCACTTT | CSARTLGQAGTPLHF
TRBJ1-1 | - | TRBV7-9 | 13 | - | TGTGCCAGCAGCTCATGGGGGAACACTGAAGCTTTCTTT | CASSSWGNTEAFF
TRBJ2-5 | many | TRBV28 | 13 | - | TGTGCCACCCAGAGGGCTGCCAAAGAGACCCAGTACTTC | CATQRAAKETQYF
TRBJ2-2 | few | TRBV9 | 14 | - | TGTGCCAGCAGCGTCCAGGGTACCGCCGGGGAGCTGTTTTTT | CASSVQGTAGELFF
TRBJ2-5 | few | TRBV11-2 | 16 | - | TGTGCCAGCAGCTTAGGTCAATCAGATCTACAAGAGACCCAGTACTTC | CASSLGQSDLQETQYF
TRBJ2-5 | - | TRBV7-2 | 15 | - | TGTGCCAGCAGCTTAGGAGGGGGAAGAAGAGAGACCCAGTACTTC | CASSLGGGRRETQYF
TRBJ1-1 | many | TRBV28 | 12 | - | TGTGCCAGCAGTTTTCGGGGGAGTGAAGCTTTCTTT | CASSFRGSEAFF